A single sample is the source of the 20 T cell receptor beta chains below, sequenced in a study of T cells after yellow fever vaccination. MiXCR, run by TCRdb on the 5' RACE reads, gives a single entry per CDR3 protein. The data show 200,000 to 300,000 distinct CDR3 sequences, about 3.7% seen once. Sequencing used PBMCs, obtained 15 days after the yellow fever booster vaccination. The source of these receptors is a man between 18 and 35 years old who received the YFV17D yellow fever vaccine.

The table lists this clonotype with many counts. The chain links TRBV30 to TRBJ2-5; TRBD2 agrees at 8 bases. Germline V lookup: CDR1 GTSNPN, CDR2 SVGIG (reference sequence). V trimming: 2 bases; J trimming: 4 bases; junction bases outside the gene matches: 3. This CDR3 is built from 13 residues. CDR3 sequence reads: CAWSLTSGETQYF. As DNA, the CDR3 is TGTGCCTGGAGTCTAACTAGCGGAGAGACCCAGTACTTC.

This clonotype was seen repeatedly, ten times or more. V usage is TRBV12-3 or TRBV12-4 and J usage is TRBJ2-7; no clear D gene. The CDR3 sequence is 12 residues long. Deletions cut 3 bases from V and 4 bases from J, with 7 bases between. CDR3 region: CASSFRGYEQYF. In nucleotides, the CDR3 is TGTGCCAGCAGTTTCCGCGGTTACGAGCAGTACTTC.

This clonotype was seen at least ten times. The gene calls are TRBV6-6 and TRBJ2-1, with D perhaps TRBD1 (6 bases). V lost 5 bases to trimming and J lost 7 bases, with 24 bases between them. The CDR3 is made up of 17 amino acids. Germline V gene data show CDR1 as MNHNY and CDR2 as SVGAGI (reference sequence). This CDR3 reads CASSLRNRAASENEQFF. In DNA form, the CDR3 reads TGTGCCAGCAGTCTTAGAAACAGGGCCGCAAGTGAGAATGAGCAGTTCTTC.

This clonotype was detected a few times. J is TRBJ2-7 and V is TRBV28; perhaps D is TRBD1 or TRBD2 (5 bases each). Trimming removed 6 bases from V and 6 bases from J, with 18 bases in between. The CDR3 covers 14 residues. Germline V gene data show CDR1 as MDHEN and CDR2 as SYDVKM. CDR3 sequence (DNA): TGTGCCAGCAGACAAGGGGACCAGGGTGTCGAGCAGTACTTC. Protein: CASRQGDQGVEQYF.

This clonotype was counted many times. This chain joins TRBV18 and TRBJ2-5; D unresolved. V shed 3 bases and J shed 3 bases, with 8 bases lying between them. The CDR3 spans 13 residues. Germline values: CDR1 KGHSH, CDR2 LQKENI. CDR3 DNA sequence: TGTGCCAGCTCACCTGGACGGGAAGAGACCCAGTACTTC. It codes for CASSPGREETQYF. The whole variable domain, remainder taken from reference TRBV18 and TRBJ2-5, is NAGVMQNPRHLVRRRGQEARLRCSPMKGHSHVYWYRQLPEEGLKFMVYLQKENIIDESGMPKERFSAEFPKEGPSILRIQQVVRGDSAAYFCASSPGREETQYFGPGTRLLVL.

In this sample, this clonotype turned up a few times. This chain links TRBV5-1 with TRBJ2-1; D gene uncertain. Trimming removed 0 bases from V and 4 bases from J, with 17 bases in between. Germline values: CDR1 SGHRS, CDR2 YFSETQ. This CDR3 spans 17 amino acids. This CDR3 is CASSLVPVRPSYNEQFF. The CDR3, as DNA: TGCGCCAGCAGCTTGGTACCAGTACGTCCGTCATACAATGAGCAGTTCTTC.

This clonotype came up many times. This chain uses TRBV4-3 with TRBJ2-2, with 11 nucleotides matching TRBD2. This CDR3 spans 18 amino acids. Germline V CDR1 and CDR2: LGHNA, YSLEER. The J segment lost 1 base and the V segment lost 1 base, leaving 5 bases of the junction unmatched. CDR3 bases: TGCGCCAGCAGCCAAGTACTAGCGGGGGCCAAGAACACCGGGGAGCTGTTTTTT. Amino acid sequence: CASSQVLAGAKNTGELFF.

This clonotype showed up many times. The rearrangement joins TRBV3-1 to TRBJ2-5, with 9 bases that match TRBD2. This CDR3 spans 14 amino acids. Germline V gives CDR1 LGHDT, CDR2 YNNKEL (reference sequence). The V and J ends lost 8 bases and 3 bases, in that order; junction bases with no gene match: 7. This CDR3 reads CASCFRLAEETQYF. The CDR3 nucleotides read TGTGCCAGCTGCTTTCGACTAGCGGAAGAGACCCAGTACTTC.

This clonotype was observed many times. This chain uses TRBV28 with TRBJ1-6, with 9 bases identical to TRBD1. In germline, CDR1 is MDHEN, CDR2 SYDVKM. V lost 4 bases, J lost 10 bases, and 5 bases stayed unmatched. The CDR3 covers 14 residues. The CDR3 nucleotides are TGTGCCAGCAGTTCCGGGACAGGGTCGTCACCCCTCCACTTT. Its translation is CASSSGTGSSPLHF. The full variable domain, completed using reference TRBV28 and TRBJ1-6, is DVKVTQSSRYLVKRTGEKVFLECVQDMDHENMFWYRQDPGLGLRLIYFSYDVKMKEKGDIPEGYSVSREKKERFSLILESASTNQTSMYLCASSSGTGSSPLHFGNGTRLTVT.

This clonotype was picked up many times. The genes are TRBV20-1 and TRBJ2-2; D is ambiguous. Trimming removed 6 bases from V and 0 bases from J, with 17 bases in between. The germline gives CDR1 DFQATT, CDR2 SNEGSKA (reference sequence). This CDR3 spans 16 amino acids. The CDR3 loop is CSAKTALLANTGELFF. The CDR3 region has the DNA TGCAGTGCCAAAACGGCCCTCCTCGCGAACACCGGGGAGCTGTTTTTT.

There are many counts of this clonotype. The V gene is TRBV19, the J gene TRBJ2-5, with D maybe TRBD1 (6 bases). This CDR3 contains 16 residues. CDR1 LNHDA and CDR2 SQIVND come from the germline V gene (reference sequence). V was trimmed by 5 bases and J by 4 bases, leaving 20 bases between them. CDR3 bases: TGTGCCAGTAGTCACAGGGAAAGCCTTCGCGGAGAGACCCAGTACTTC. The encoded protein is CASSHRESLRGETQYF.

This clonotype was seen a few times. The chain has TRBV6-5 and TRBJ1-6, with a tentative D call TRBD1 (5 bases). This CDR3 has 14 residues. Trimming stripped 6 bases from V and 7 bases from J, with 13 bases between. CDR1 is MNHEY and CDR2 is SVGAGI in the germline V gene. In DNA, the CDR3 is TGTGCCAGCAGAAAACGGGACCGGAATTCACCCCTCCACTTT. Translating gives CASRKRDRNSPLHF.

This clonotype was found many times. The chain carries TRBV5-6 and TRBJ1-5; 8 bases map to TRBD1. With 3 bases clipped from V and 2 bases from J, the junction kept 4 bases outside the gene matches. CDR1 and CDR2 (germline): SGHDT, YYEEEE. This CDR3 contains 15 residues. CDR3 in amino acids: CASSSQGAGNQPQHF. CDR3 DNA sequence: TGTGCCAGCAGCTCCCAGGGGGCAGGCAATCAGCCCCAGCATTTT.

This clonotype showed up many times. The chain has TRBV7-2 and TRBJ1-4; D is uncertain. Between the trimmed V and J ends, which lost 1 base and 3 bases, there was a span of 12 bases. The CDR3 is made up of 16 amino acids. Germline CDR1 reads SGHTA; CDR2 reads FQGNSA. The CDR3 nucleotides are TGTGCCAGCAGCTTAGGTGGTACTGCCGCTAATGAAAAACTGTTTTTT. It translates to CASSLGGTAANEKLFF.

This clonotype came up many times. The rearrangement links TRBV21-1 to TRBJ2-7; the table's D gene call, TRBD2, was not cross checked with the DNA. TRBV21-1 is a documented pseudogene. The CDR3 runs 18 residues. CDR3 residues: CASSIRLAGGTSSYEQYF. The CDR3 DNA is TGTGCCAGCAGCATACGACTAGCGGGGGGCACTAGCTCCTACGAGCAGTACTTC.

The table lists this clonotype with many counts. The chain uses TRBV5-5 and TRBJ2-5, with TRBD2 identical over 9 bases. After removal of 4 bases from V and 1 base from J, the junction contained 8 bases not matched to a gene. Germline CDR1 is SGHKS and CDR2 is YYEKEE (reference sequence). There are 16 residues in the CDR3. The CDR3 spells CASSLRTSVLQETQYF. The CDR3 nucleotides read TGTGCCAGCAGCCTTAGGACTAGCGTGCTCCAAGAGACCCAGTACTTC.

This clonotype came up many times. The gene calls are TRBV20-1 and TRBJ2-5; 7 bases are a match to TRBD2. Germline V CDR1 and CDR2: DFQATT, SNEGSKA (reference sequence). The CDR3 spans 12 residues. V gave up 2 bases and J gave up 14 bases; unmatched junction bases: 11. The DNA of the CDR3 is TGCAGTGCTAGAAGGGACTATGTGACGGAATACTTC. Translating gives CSARRDYVTEYF.

This clonotype was seen repeatedly, ten times or more. The chain recombines TRBV30 with TRBJ1-6; TRBD1 might be the D (5 bases). Trimming cost V 3 bases and J 8 bases, with 20 bases left between them. The CDR3 is 16 amino acids. Per germline, CDR1 GTSNPN and CDR2 SVGIG (reference sequence). The CDR3 DNA sequence: TGTGCCTGGAGACTTATAAGGGGTAGTGTCGATTCACCCCTCCACTTT. Its translation: CAWRLIRGSVDSPLHF.

Many counts were recorded for this clonotype. This sequence joins TRBV27 and TRBJ2-3; D unclear. V was trimmed by 7 bases and J by 2 bases, leaving 10 bases between them. Germline values: CDR1 MNHEY, CDR2 SMNVEV (reference sequence). The CDR3 is 13 amino acids. The CDR3 bases are TGTGCCAGCATGCGTGGTTTCACAGATACGCAGTATTTT. This sequence encodes CASMRGFTDTQYF.

This clonotype was observed at least ten times. V gene TRBV18 combines with J gene TRBJ2-7; D might be TRBD2 (6 bases). Trimming removed 5 bases from V and 0 bases from J, with 17 bases in between. This CDR3 has 16 residues. Looked up from germline, CDR1 is KGHSH and CDR2 is LQKENI. CDR3 loop: CASSTGTLISSYEQYF. CDR3 nucleotide sequence: TGTGCCAGCTCAACCGGGACTCTAATTAGCTCCTACGAGCAGTACTTC.